The 31 T cell receptor beta chains below all came from one sample that was sequenced in a study of control samples from healthy donors and cancer patients (dated by TCRdb to about 2020). Library creation used the immunoSEQ multiplex PCR assay. TCRdb's version of the immuneACCESS table is confined to in-frame rearrangements and falls short of the full clone set. An unresolved V gene accounts for under half of the shortfall where checked; the remainder is of unknown origin. In this sample the table shows about 98,000 clones, 82% of which occur a single time. The ten biggest clones cover about 2% of the sample. Input material: blood. These receptors were obtained from a man aged 60 to 69 in good health.

The chain recombines TRBV9 with TRBJ1-3; a weak D match, TRBD1 (5 bases). Germline lookup yields CDR1 SGDLS and CDR2 YYNGEE. With 1 base removed from V and 0 bases from J, the gap between germline ends came to 8 bases. This CDR3 comprises 15 residues. The CDR3 DNA reads TGTGCCAGCAGCGTAATGGGGGGCTCTGGAAACACCATATATTTT. Translating it yields CASSVMGGSGNTIYF.

A note on this clone: Compared with germline, one end of the junction differs, possibly owing to a read error. The chain links TRBV28 to TRBJ2-7, with 12 bases that match TRBD1. Looked up from germline, CDR1 is MDHEN and CDR2 is SYDVKM. This CDR3 comprises 16 residues. The CDR3 loop is CASSSLVGGQGARKDF. The CDR3 DNA is TGTGCCAGCAGTTCCCTGGTGGGGGGACAGGGGGCGAGGAAGGACTTC.

The CDR3 protein is CATSQGLLGGFNTGELFF. Written as DNA, the CDR3 is TGTGCCACCAGTCAGGGGTTACTAGGGGGTTTTAACACCGGGGAGCTGTTTTTT. V usage is TRBV24-1 and J usage is TRBJ2-2, with D possibly matching TRBD1 (6 bases). Trimming took 6 bases from V and 2 from J, leaving 21 bases between them. Per the germline V gene, CDR1 is KGHDR and CDR2 is SFDVKD. The CDR3 has 18 residues.

The chain has TRBV6-5 and TRBJ1-4; unclear D gene. Trimming pared 6 bases from V and 4 bases from J, leaving 15 bases between. The CDR3 is 15 amino acids. Per the germline V gene, CDR1 is MNHEY and CDR2 is SVGAGI. CDR3 DNA: TGTGCCAGCAGGCGACTCTTAGGGCTTAATGAAAAACTGTTTTTT. This sequence encodes CASRRLLGLNEKLFF.

The rearrangement links TRBV5-1 to TRBJ2-3; D ambiguous. CDR1 SGHRS and CDR2 YFSETQ come from the germline V gene. This CDR3 has 12 amino acids. The V gene lost 1 base and the J gene lost 1 base, with 1 base spanning the gap. CDR3 DNA: TGCGCCAGCAGCTTGCGCACAGATACGCAGTATTTT. Translation: CASSLRTDTQYF. The full variable domain, completed using reference TRBV5-1 and TRBJ2-3, is KAGVTQTPRYLIKTRGQQVTLSCSPISGHRSVSWYQQTPGQGLQFLFEYFSETQRNKGNFPGRFSGRQFSNSRSEMNVSTLELGDSALYLCASSLRTDTQYFGPGTRLTVL.

The chain joins TRBV5-1 to TRBJ2-5; 10 bases fit TRBD2. CDR3 length equals 16 residues. V trimming: 0 bases; J trimming: 1 base; junction bases outside the gene matches: 3. Per the germline V gene, CDR1 is SGHRS and CDR2 is YFSETQ. The CDR3 DNA reads as TGCGCCAGCAGCTTGGAGGTAGCGGGGGGCCAAGAGACCCAGTACTTC. Encoded protein: CASSLEVAGGQETQYF.

The CDR3 sequence is CAISESGLAGERETQYF. The CDR3 DNA sequence: TGTGCCATCAGTGAGTCGGGACTAGCGGGAGAACGTGAGACCCAGTACTTC. V gene TRBV10-3 combines with J gene TRBJ2-5, with TRBD2 matching over 14 bases. The CDR3 loop spans 17 amino acids. J lost 5 bases, V lost 0 bases, and 5 bases had no gene match. Germline V gene sequence: CDR1 ENHRY, CDR2 SYGVKD.

The rearrangement uses TRBV6-5 and TRBJ2-6; D call uncertain. The germline V and J ends were trimmed by 10 bases and 3 bases, with 16 bases remaining between them. CDR3 length: 15 residues. Germline CDR1 MNHEY, CDR2 SVGAGI. The CDR3 DNA reads TGTGCCACCCTTCGGAACGGAGATGGGGCCAACGTCCTGACTTTC. This gives the protein CATLRNGDGANVLTF.

The chain carries TRBV7-2 and TRBJ2-7, with 9 bases aligning to TRBD1. Germline assignment: CDR1 SGHTA and CDR2 FQGNSA. The CDR3 sequence is 15 residues long. Trimming removed 6 bases from V and 3 bases from J; junction bases left unmatched: 9. The CDR3 loop is CASSPPRGQGYEQYF. CDR3 DNA: TGTGCCAGCAGTCCGCCGAGGGGACAGGGCTACGAGCAGTACTTC.

This clone appeared once. J is TRBJ2-5 and V is TRBV5-1; D is unresolved. Trimming cost V 0 bases and J 0 bases, with 6 bases left between them. The CDR3 totals 14 residues. Per the germline V gene, CDR1 is SGHRS and CDR2 is YFSETQ. The CDR3 coding sequence is TGCGCCAGCAGCTTGGGAACGGACCAAGAGACCCAGTACTTC. As protein: CASSLGTDQETQYF. Based on the CDR3 plus reference TRBV5-1 and TRBJ2-5, the full variable domain is KAGVTQTPRYLIKTRGQQVTLSCSPISGHRSVSWYQQTPGQGLQFLFEYFSETQRNKGNFPGRFSGRQFSNSRSEMNVSTLELGDSALYLCASSLGTDQETQYFGPGTRLLVL.

J is TRBJ2-6 and V is TRBV9; possible D gene TRBD1, 5 bases. Trimming cost V 0 bases and J 5 bases, with 18 bases left between them. Germline CDR1 and CDR2: SGDLS and YYNGEE. The CDR3 length is 18 residues. The CDR3 nucleotides are TGTGCCAGCAGCGTAGCGGGTTGGCCCTGGGGCTGGGCCAACGTCCTGACTTTC. It is translated as CASSVAGWPWGWANVLTF.

The chain recombines TRBV30 with TRBJ1-6, with D maybe TRBD1 (5 bases). The germline V and J ends were trimmed by 0 bases and 7 bases, with 19 bases remaining between them. Germline lookup yields CDR1 GTSNPN and CDR2 SVGIG (reference sequence). The CDR3 length is 17 residues. The CDR3 sequence is CAWSVPYQQEGNSPLHF. CDR3 nucleotide sequence: TGTGCCTGGAGTGTACCTTATCAACAGGAGGGGAATTCACCCCTCCACTTT.

The chain is built from TRBV7-2 and TRBJ2-5; D tentatively fits TRBD1 or TRBD2 (5 bases each). Between the trimmed V and J ends, which lost 1 base and 5 bases, there was a span of 11 bases. Germline loops: CDR1 SGHTA, CDR2 FQGNSA. The CDR3 covers 14 residues. This CDR3 is CASSLEWGIETQYF. In nucleotides, the CDR3 is TGTGCCAGCAGCTTAGAGTGGGGGATCGAGACCCAGTACTTC.

This sequence joins TRBV10-3 and TRBJ1-1; tentative D call: TRBD1 (6 bases). Germline V gene sequence: CDR1 ENHRY, CDR2 SYGVKD. This CDR3 has 15 residues. V lost 5 bases, J lost 1 base, and 14 bases lay in between. The CDR3: CAISRRGMTNTEAFF. The CDR3 DNA reads TGTGCCATCAGTCGAAGGGGGATGACGAACACTGAAGCTTTCTTT.

The gene calls are TRBV6-5 and TRBJ1-5; D ambiguous. This CDR3 region has 14 residues. The germline V gene has CDR1 MNHEY and CDR2 SVGAGI. V lost 6 bases and J lost 1, with 10 bases in between. CDR3 region: CASRIDTSNQPQHF. CDR3 DNA sequence: TGTGCCAGCAGAATAGACACAAGCAATCAGCCCCAGCATTTT.

The gene calls are TRBV6-6 and TRBJ1-1; the D gene is possibly TRBD1 (6 bases). The germline CDR1 and CDR2 sequences are MNHNY and SVGAGI (reference sequence). CDR3 length: 14 residues. V lost 2 bases and J lost 5, with 12 bases in between. The CDR3 sequence: CASSYNPQGTEAFF. CDR3 coding DNA: TGTGCCAGCAGTTACAATCCCCAGGGGACTGAAGCTTTCTTT.

This rearrangement joins TRBV5-5 to TRBJ1-1; unclear D gene. CDR3 length: 12 residues. V lost 0 bases and J lost 7, with 7 bases in between. Germline loops: CDR1 SGHKS, CDR2 YYEKEE (reference sequence). This chain's CDR3 is CASSLEGNEAFF. The DNA of the CDR3 is TGTGCCAGCAGCTTGGAAGGGAATGAAGCTTTCTTT.

The V gene is TRBV5-1, the J gene TRBJ2-3; TRBD2 aligns across 11 bases. V shed 4 bases and J 0 bases; nucleotides not matched to a gene: 4. CDR1 and CDR2 from the germline V gene are SGHRS and YFSETQ. This CDR3 has 16 amino acids. The CDR3 DNA follows: TGCGCCAGCAGCCTTCGGACTAGCGGGAGCACAGATACGCAGTATTTT. Translated: CASSLRTSGSTDTQYF.

The rearrangement joins TRBV19 to TRBJ1-2, with D possibly TRBD1 on 5 matching bases. Germline V gene lookup returns CDR1 LNHDA and CDR2 SQIVND (reference sequence). The V gene lost 7 bases and the J gene lost 0 bases, with 12 bases spanning the gap. The CDR3 length is 14 residues. CDR3 coding DNA: TGTGCCAGTATCGGGGGGGGAACTAACTATGGCTACACCTTC. Amino acid sequence: CASIGGGTNYGYTF.

The V call is TRBV7-8, the J call TRBJ2-7; D ambiguous. The CDR3 has 15 amino acids. The germline V and J ends were trimmed by 5 bases and 1 base, with 15 bases remaining between them. Germline V gene data show CDR1 as SGHVS and CDR2 as FQNEAQ. CDR3: CASSLRPPLSYEQYF. The CDR3 DNA sequence: TGTGCCAGCAGCCTGAGGCCTCCTCTTTCCTACGAGCAGTACTTC.

V is TRBV15 and J is TRBJ1-4; maybe TRBD1 (5 bases). V lost 5 bases and J lost 3, with 22 bases in between. The CDR3 totals 18 residues. CDR1 is LNHNV and CDR2 is YYDKDF in the germline V gene (reference sequence). CDR3 in amino acids: CATSAGQRGAQANEKLFF. For the CDR3, the DNA is TGTGCCACCAGCGCAGGGCAACGTGGGGCGCAGGCTAATGAAAAACTGTTTTTT.

This clone was counted at least ten times. The chain links TRBV6-4 to TRBJ2-3; 7 bases agree with TRBD1. The CDR3 contains 15 residues. Losses at the gene ends were 3 bases for V and 4 bases for J; bases not matched to a gene: 7. Germline V CDR1 and CDR2: MRHNA, SNTAGT. In DNA form, the CDR3 reads TGTGCCAGCAGTGAGGTAGGGGGCACAGCAGATACGCAGTATTTT. Its protein is CASSEVGGTADTQYF.

The chain carries TRBV29-1 and TRBJ1-2; 8 bases match TRBD1. V shed 7 bases, J shed 3 bases, and the junction held 7 bases outside the gene matches. Germline lookup yields CDR1 SQVTM and CDR2 ANQGSEA. The CDR3 contains 13 residues. CDR3 nucleotide sequence: TGCAGCGCGGCAGGGGGCATGGACTATGGCTACACCTTC. Encoded protein: CSAAGGMDYGYTF.

The rearrangement uses TRBV10-3 and TRBJ1-1; TRBD1 aligns across 7 bases. The J segment lost 4 bases and the V segment lost 3 bases, leaving 8 bases of the junction unmatched. The germline V gene encodes CDR1 ENHRY and CDR2 SYGVKD. The CDR3 is 15 residues long. The CDR3 region has the DNA TGTGCCATCAGTGATAAGGGGGCAGGGGGCACTGAAGCTTTCTTT. Its protein is CAISDKGAGGTEAFF.

This chain connects TRBV7-9 to TRBJ1-4, with D perhaps TRBD1 (6 bases). Germline CDR1 and CDR2: SEHNR and FQNEAQ (reference sequence). V lost 5 bases and J 4 bases, leaving 11 bases between the germline ends. The CDR3 has 14 residues. CDR3 nucleotides: TGTGCCAGCAGCCCACAGGGTTTTAATGAAAAACTGTTTTTT. This translates into CASSPQGFNEKLFF.

This clone was observed a single time. This sequence joins TRBV14 and TRBJ2-3; tentatively, D is TRBD1 or TRBD2 (6 bases each). Germline V gene sequence: CDR1 SGHDN, CDR2 FVKESK. Trimming stripped 0 bases from V and 5 bases from J, with 21 bases between. The CDR3 covers 18 residues. The chain's CDR3 is CASSQDLGGGAIGDTQYF. DNA for the CDR3: TGTGCCAGCAGCCAAGACCTCGGGGGCGGGGCGATTGGAGATACGCAGTATTTT. Based on the CDR3 plus reference TRBV14 and TRBJ2-3, the full variable domain is EAGVTQFPSHSVIEKGQTVTLRCDPISGHDNLYWYRRVMGKEIKFLLHFVKESKQDESGMPNNRFLAERTGGTYSTLKVQPAELEDSGVYFCASSQDLGGGAIGDTQYFGPGTRLTVL.

CDR3 amino acids: CASSRAVGDRGSYEQYF. The DNA of the CDR3 is TGTGCCAGCAGCCGCGCCGTGGGGGACAGGGGGTCCTACGAGCAGTACTTC. The genes are TRBV4-2 and TRBJ2-7; 11 positions agree with TRBD1. J was trimmed by 1 base and V by 4 bases; bases with no gene match: 9. The germline V gene encodes CDR1 LGHNA and CDR2 YNFKEQ. The CDR3 is made up of 17 amino acids.

J is TRBJ2-1 and V is TRBV20-1; D is ambiguous. Trimming cost V 3 bases and J 3 bases, with 6 bases left between them. There are 12 residues in the CDR3. Germline values: CDR1 DFQATT, CDR2 SNEGSKA (reference sequence). The CDR3 DNA sequence: TGCAGTGCTAGTTTGGACTACAATGAGCAGTTCTTC. It specifies CSASLDYNEQFF.

The chain is built from TRBV6-2 or TRBV6-3 and TRBJ1-6; D not resolved. CDR3 size: 14 residues. V shed 6 bases and J shed 9 bases, with 15 bases lying between them. Per germline, CDR1 MNHEY and CDR2 SVGEGT. The CDR3 sequence: CASSLRRGGSPLHF. CDR3 DNA: TGTGCCAGCAGCCTAAGACGGGGAGGTTCACCCCTCCACTTT.

The rearrangement links TRBV15 to TRBJ1-5; D is unresolved. The ends were cut back, 0 bases at V and 0 bases at J, with 6 bases in the middle. This CDR3 comprises 15 residues. The germline V gene has CDR1 LNHNV and CDR2 YYDKDF (reference sequence). The CDR3 sequence: CATSRDQDSNQPQHF. The DNA for the CDR3 is TGTGCCACCAGCAGAGATCAGGATAGCAATCAGCCCCAGCATTTT.

The chain recombines TRBV19 with TRBJ1-5, with D perhaps TRBD1 (5 bases). There are 14 residues in the CDR3. The V end lost 5 bases, the J end lost 4 bases, and 12 bases lay between the germline ends. Germline lookup yields CDR1 LNHDA and CDR2 SQIVND (reference sequence). The DNA for the CDR3 is TGTGCCAGTAGTTTGGCAGGGTCGAATCAGCCCCAGCATTTT. Protein sequence: CASSLAGSNQPQHF.